This paragraph reports one T cell receptor beta chain. What this receptor recognizes is not known. Per-base quality was not reported, and no clone a single base away is much larger than it. Patients had resection either for delayed recurrence of a solitary brain metastasis or for synchronous oligometastatic disease. To avoid including cancers other than NSCLC, any patient with a history of multiple malignancies was excluded. Using marked H&E slides as a guide, tumor areas were macrodissected from a few unstained 10 um sections that had been deparaffinized. All specimens were formalin-fixed and paraffin-embedded (FFPE). Genomic DNA was extracted using the AllPrep DNA/RNA FFPE Kit. The data are from a study of T cells in lung cancer brain metastases (dated 2018 in TCRdb). Context from the whole study: Of the 20 or so patients, approximately 18 had a history of tobacco use, with a median of approximately 40 pack-years. In this study, the TCR beta CDR3 repertoires of fully resected primary non-small cell lung cancers were compared with those of paired brain metastases. Primary and metastatic specimens both had an average DNA integrity number of around 4, with no significant difference between the two sites. Median interval between primary and brain metastasis specimen acquisition was 348 days. About 90% of the 20 patients received no interval therapy between primary and metastasis resection. Of the patients, 11 were female and eight or nine were male, and their median age at first diagnosis was 55 to 60 years. The cohort comprised around 20 patients contributing approximately 40 specimens, one primary lung lesion and one brain metastasis each. Here is what the overall study found, with its caveats: Most clones were found to be lesion-specific, and limited overlap was observed between paired lesions (mean Morisita index roughly 0.25). Brain metastases contained significantly fewer unique productive clones than the paired primaries (median about 1,500 versus 4,500). It was not possible to control for the effects of preoperative corticosteroids on T cell infiltration in brain metastases. A significantly larger repertoire fraction was made up by the ten most abundant clones in brain metastases than in primaries, which was suggestive of clonal expansion. DNA fragmentation in the FFPE samples may have prevented recovery of the complete infiltrating T cell repertoire.

Each sample received between roughly 2.24 and 5 ug of genomic DNA as input, and paired samples received equal DNA input. TCR beta libraries were constructed with the immunoSEQ hsTCRbeta Kit, with multiplexed V and J gene primers used across two PCR steps. Pooled libraries, together with positive and negative controls, were sequenced on an Illumina MiSeq with a 100-cycle paired-end protocol. For the original study's pipeline: Raw data were processed by the immunoSEQ vendor into normalized, annotated TCR beta repertoire reports. Richness was defined as unique clones by nucleotide sequence, and total richness was extrapolated with the iChao1 and Efron-Thisted estimators. Paired lesions were characterized and compared using Pielou's evenness, Simpson's index, top-ten clone proportional abundance, and the Morisita overlap index. Sourced from immuneACCESS, this table was stored by TCRdb with only in-frame sequences that have V and J called. A share of the clones is absent; for the studies checked, an unresolved V gene accounts for under half, and the remainder has no known explanation. Clone size and V and J calls were adopted from that table, with D and trimming inferred from the DNA. The sample contains some 3,000 clones, 85% of them found a single time. The ten biggest clones cover 7.2% of the sample.

The TCR was taken from a woman aged 55-69 years with non-small cell lung cancer. What was sequenced was tumor tissue from the primary lung tumor. According to the study, the label for this sample's cell subset or site signals: primary lung cancer lesion.

The sequenced DNA is TGTGCCAGCAGCTCCAATGGGTTGAGCTCCTACGAGCAGTACTTC. It codes for CASSSNGLSSYEQYF. The chain couples TRBV7-2 to TRBJ2-7, with no confident D gene call. The germline V gene provides CDR1 SGHTA and CDR2 FQGNSA. Trimming at the junction amounts to 4 bases on V and 0 bases on J, and the germline ends lie 13 bases apart. The CDR3 runs 15 amino acids, cysteine and phenylalanine included. Here the CDR3 DNA is all that survives: 45 bases in frame from base 1.